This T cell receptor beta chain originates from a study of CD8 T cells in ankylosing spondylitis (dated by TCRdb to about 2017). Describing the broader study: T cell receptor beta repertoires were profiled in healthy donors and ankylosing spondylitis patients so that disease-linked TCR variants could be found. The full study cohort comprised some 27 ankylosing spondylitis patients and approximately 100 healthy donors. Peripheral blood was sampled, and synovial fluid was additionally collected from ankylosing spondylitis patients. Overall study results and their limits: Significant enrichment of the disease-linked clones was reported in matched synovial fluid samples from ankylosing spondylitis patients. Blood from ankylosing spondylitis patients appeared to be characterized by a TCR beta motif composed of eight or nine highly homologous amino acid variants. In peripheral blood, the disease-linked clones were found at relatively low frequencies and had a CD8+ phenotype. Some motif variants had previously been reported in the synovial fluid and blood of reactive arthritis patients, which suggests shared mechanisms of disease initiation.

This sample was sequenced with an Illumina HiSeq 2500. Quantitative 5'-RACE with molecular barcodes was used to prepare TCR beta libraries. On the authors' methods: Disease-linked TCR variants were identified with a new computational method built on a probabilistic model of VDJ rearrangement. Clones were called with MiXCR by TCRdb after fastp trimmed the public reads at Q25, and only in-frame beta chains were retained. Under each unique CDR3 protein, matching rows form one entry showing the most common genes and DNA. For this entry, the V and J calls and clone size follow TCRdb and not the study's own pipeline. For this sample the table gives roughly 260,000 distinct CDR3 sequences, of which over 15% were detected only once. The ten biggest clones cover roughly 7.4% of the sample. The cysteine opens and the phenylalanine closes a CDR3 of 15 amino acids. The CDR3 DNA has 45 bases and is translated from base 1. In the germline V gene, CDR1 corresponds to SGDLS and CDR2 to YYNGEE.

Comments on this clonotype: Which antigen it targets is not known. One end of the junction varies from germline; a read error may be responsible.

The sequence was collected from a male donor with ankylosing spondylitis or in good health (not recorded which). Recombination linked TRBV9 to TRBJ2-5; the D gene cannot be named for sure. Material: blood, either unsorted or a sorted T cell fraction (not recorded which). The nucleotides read TGTGCCAGCAGCGTAGGGTCCGTGGCGGAAGAGACTCAGTACTTC. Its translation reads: CASSVGSVAEETQYF. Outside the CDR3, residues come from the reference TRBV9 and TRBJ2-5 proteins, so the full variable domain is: DSGVTQTPKHLITATGQRVTLRCSPRSGDLSVYWYQQSLDQGLQFLIQYYNGEERAKGNILERFSAQQFPDLHSELNLSSLELGDSALYFCASSVGSVAEETQYFGPGTRLLVL.